The following is a TCR beta chain sequence with its context. Its antigen is not known. This CDR3 has 14 residues. Germline V gives CDR1 MRHNA, CDR2 SNTAGT. Trimming shortened V by 3 bases and J by 0 bases, and 9 bases separated the two germline ends. This sample was included in a study of cytomegalovirus exposure and HLA in healthy donors. Across the whole study: An early release of data contained some 80 million unique TCRs, which came from HLA-typed donors. General study findings and limits: A classifier reportedly called cytomegalovirus status with high sensitivity and specificity.

Healthy bone marrow donors made up the donor group. PCR involved 60 Vbeta and 13 Jbeta primers. Assay used: immunoSEQ multiplex PCR; TCRdb lists only in-frame clones, some missing. The sample holds 90,000 to 140,000 clones; around 85% are singletons and the top ten take 6% to 8%. The receptor's source is a man aged 25-40 years in good health and CMV-seropositive. The specimen was PBMCs. The genes are TRBV6-4 and TRBJ2-7, with D unresolved. The CDR3 protein is CASSEEHTSYEQYF. CDR3 sequence (DNA): TGTGCCAGCAGTGAAGAACATACCTCCTACGAGCAGTACTTC.